This T cell receptor beta chain was captured by sequencing in a study of CD8 T cells in ankylosing spondylitis (TCRdb year 2017). Looking at the study overall: The study set out to find disease-linked TCR variants by profiling T cell receptor beta repertoires in ankylosing spondylitis patients and healthy donors. Peripheral blood was sampled, and synovial fluid was additionally collected from ankylosing spondylitis patients. The full study cohort comprised about 24 ankylosing spondylitis patients and 85 to 120 healthy donors.

V is reduced by 3 bases and J by 11 bases, leaving a spacing of 10 bases between them. The CDR3 runs 11 residues from the cysteine to the phenylalanine. Only CDR3 DNA is held: 33 bases, read in frame from base 1. Points the paper makes about the study in general: Some TCR beta motif variants had previously been reported in synovial fluid and blood of reactive arthritis patients, which suggested common disease-initiation mechanisms. According to the report, matched synovial fluid samples from ankylosing spondylitis patients were significantly enriched for the disease-linked clones. Blood from ankylosing spondylitis patients appeared to be characterized by a TCR beta motif composed of eight or nine highly homologous amino acid variants. In peripheral blood, the disease-linked clones were found at relatively low frequencies and had a CD8+ phenotype.

TCRdb names Illumina HiSeq 2500 as the instrument used. Quantitative 5'-RACE with molecular barcodes was the method used to prepare the TCR beta libraries. The study's processing was this. A new computational method based on a probabilistic model of VDJ rearrangement was used to identify disease-linked TCR variants. Using fastp at Q25 and MiXCR, TCRdb reprocessed the public reads and kept productive beta chains. Records with the same CDR3 protein are collapsed into one entry carrying the most frequent genes and DNA. The V and J calls and clone size are TCRdb's, not the authors'. The sample has some 700,000 distinct CDR3 sequences on record, around 17% of them singletons. Together, the top ten hold under 20% of the sample. With respect to this clonotype: Its antigen is still unknown. It has no much larger one-base neighbor in the sample; base qualities were not kept.

This clonotype was obtained from a male donor with ankylosing spondylitis. Sequencing was carried out using blood, either unsorted or a sorted T cell fraction (not recorded which). This chain joins TRBV12-3 or TRBV12-4 to TRBJ1-1; no D segment can be confidently identified. The sequenced DNA is TGTGCCAGCAGTTTTGGGGAATCGGCTTTCTTT. This is translated as CASSFGESAFF.